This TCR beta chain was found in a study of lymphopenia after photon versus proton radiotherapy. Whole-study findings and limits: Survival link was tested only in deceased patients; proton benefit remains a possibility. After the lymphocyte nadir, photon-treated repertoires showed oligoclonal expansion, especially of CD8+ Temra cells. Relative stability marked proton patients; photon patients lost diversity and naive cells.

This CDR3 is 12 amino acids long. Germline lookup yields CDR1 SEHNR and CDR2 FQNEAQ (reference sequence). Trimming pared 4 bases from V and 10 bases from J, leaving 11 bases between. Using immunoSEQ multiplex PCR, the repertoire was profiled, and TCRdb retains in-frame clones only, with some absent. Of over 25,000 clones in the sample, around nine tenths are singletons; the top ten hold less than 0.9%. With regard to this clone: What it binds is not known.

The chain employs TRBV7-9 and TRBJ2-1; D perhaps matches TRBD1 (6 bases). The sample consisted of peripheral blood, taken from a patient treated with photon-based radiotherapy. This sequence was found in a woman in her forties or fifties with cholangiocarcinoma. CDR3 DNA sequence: TGTGCCAGCAGCTCAGGGGTGTCGGAGCAGTTCTTC. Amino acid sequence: CASSSGVSEQFF.